This T cell receptor (beta chain) was captured in a study of human T cells and chemical hapten exposure. Study-level information: Alopecia areata, totalis and universalis patients, mostly female, were included. It was small differences in pooled library volume that mainly caused per-sample TCR yields to vary. Overall study findings and caveats: TCRs exceeding 1 in 1000 frequency stayed unchanged with DPC sensitization.

As for time point: patch test 2, 6 weeks after DPC sensitization. Documented treatment: therapeutic diphenylcyclopropenone sensitization with weekly scalp DPC. Germline trimming cut 7 bases from V and 8 bases from J; bases unmatched to any gene: 14. The germline CDR1 and CDR2 sequences are MNHEY and SVGEGT. CDR3 length: 15 amino acids. TCRdb itself ran the RACE reads through MiXCR, one entry per CDR3 protein. The data hold 85,000 to 95,000 distinct CDR3 sequences, with roughly 9.6% observed a single time. In its sample, this clonotype was seen a few times. Its antigen is as yet unknown. The V call is TRBV6-2 or TRBV6-3, the J call TRBJ2-3; 8 bases agree with TRBD2. This material consisted of whole blood, taken in connection with sensitization to the hapten diphenylcyclopropenone (DPC). The receptor was derived from a middle-aged man with alopecia areata. Some clones in this sample may be carry-over from other donors' samples. The CDR3 region is CASTRSTSEYGTQYF. CDR3 DNA: TGTGCCAGCACTCGATCGACTAGCGAGTATGGTACGCAGTATTTT.